The 32 T cell receptor beta chains reported below all come from one sample, sequenced in a study of regulatory T cells in long-lasting Graves disease. TCR beta libraries were built with iRepertoire HTBI primers and Arm-PCR of CDR3 regions. TCRdb reanalysed the multiplex PCR reads using MiXCR and keeps one entry per CDR3 protein. Altogether roughly 380,000 distinct CDR3 sequences are present, about a sixth being singletons, with the ten largest covering approximately 22%. Time point indicated: newly diagnosed GD, antithyroid drugs for less than 3 months. Construction of the TCR library relied on RNA isolated from PBMCs. Material: peripheral blood mononuclear cells (PBMCs), obtained at new diagnosis, from a patient treated with antithyroid drugs. The receptors stem from a female donor with Graves disease.

As concerns this clonotype: Just one base apart from a much larger clone, this may be a read error. The V call is TRBV20-1, the J call TRBJ1-4, with D perhaps TRBD1 (5 bases). The germline V and J ends were trimmed by 1 base and 6 bases, with 21 bases remaining between them. From germline, CDR1 is DFQATT and CDR2 SNEGSKA (reference sequence). The CDR3 loop spans 17 amino acids. In nucleotides, the CDR3 is TGCAGTGCTAGAGTTCGGTTTTCGGGGCTGAAGCATGAAAAACTGTTTTTT. Translating gives CSARVRFSGLKHEKLFF.

This clonotype showed up many times. For the CDR3, the DNA is TGTGCCAGCAGCTTAGTACAGGGTCCCGTAAACACCATATATTTT. Translation gives CASSLVQGPVNTIYF. The chain links TRBV7-2 to TRBJ1-3, with a tentative D call TRBD1 (6 bases). Germline CDR1 SGHTA, CDR2 FQGNSA. CDR3 length equals 15 residues. The V gene lost 1 base and the J gene lost 6 bases, with 13 bases spanning the gap.

This clonotype was observed at least ten times. The chain couples TRBV7-9 to TRBJ1-2; 8 bases agree with TRBD1. The length of the CDR3 is 17 residues. Unmatched junction bases numbered 14, after V lost 5 bases and J lost 3 bases. CDR1 and CDR2 from the germline V gene are SEHNR and FQNEAQ (reference sequence). CDR3 bases: TGTGCCAGCAGCCGCCGCGAGGGGGACAGGCAAGACTATGGCTACACCTTC. Its protein is CASSRREGDRQDYGYTF.

This clonotype was observed many times. This likely traces to a read error, being one base from a far larger clone. In DNA form, the CDR3 reads TGCGCCAGCAGCGTAAGTAGCGGGAGCTCCTACAATGAGCAGTACTTC. It translates to CASSVSSGSSYNEQYF. The rearrangement joins TRBV5-1 to TRBJ2-5; the match to TRBD2 covers 9 bases. Germline V gives CDR1 SGHRS, CDR2 YFSETQ. V lost 4 bases and J lost 11; bases outside the gene matches: 18. The CDR3 sequence is 16 residues long. Filled out from reference TRBV5-1 and TRBJ2-5, the complete variable domain reads KAGVTQTPRYLIKTRGQQVTLSCSPISGHRSVSWYQQTPGQGLQFLFEYFSETQRNKGNFPGRFSGRQFSNSRSEMNVSTLELGDSALYLCASSVSSGSSYNEQYFGPGTRLLVL.

A remark on this clonotype: A far more abundant clone sits one base away, making this likely a read error. V and J are TRBV2 and TRBJ1-4; D perhaps matches TRBD1 (5 bases). The CDR3 contains 12 residues. Germline loops: CDR1 SNHLY, CDR2 FYNNEI. The CDR3 spells CAGSLDREKLFF. In DNA, the CDR3 is TGTGCCGGCAGTTTAGACAGAGAAAAACTGTTTTTT.

This clonotype was detected many times. The V call is TRBV28, the J call TRBJ1-5, with TRBD1 matching 7 bases. The CDR3 runs to 17 residues. Trimming at V came to 6 bases and at J to 3 bases, leaving 14 bases not matched to a gene. Germline V lookup: CDR1 MDHEN, CDR2 SYDVKM. CDR3 loop: CASRRITGQLLNQPQHF. CDR3 in DNA: TGTGCCAGCAGACGAATAACGGGACAGCTACTCAATCAGCCCCAGCATTTT.

This clonotype was observed many times. Sequence at one end of the junction differs from germline and may be a read error. The chain employs TRBV7-7 and TRBJ2-5, with 9 bases that match TRBD1. CDR1 and CDR2 from the germline V gene are SSHAT and FNYEAQ (reference sequence). This CDR3 has 16 residues. The CDR3 DNA follows: TGTGCTAGCAGCCCGGTAGGGACAGGGAGCCGGGAGACCCAGTACTTC. Translated, it gives CASSPVGTGSRETQYF.

This clonotype was observed a handful of times. CDR3 sequence: CSVEQGNSITSIYTDTQYF. The CDR3 DNA reads TGCAGCGTTGAACAGGGGAACAGCATTACCTCCATATACACAGATACGCAGTATTTT. The rearrangement links TRBV29-1 to TRBJ2-3; TRBD1 is a possible D gene (6 bases). The germline V and J ends were trimmed by 2 bases and 2 bases, with 26 bases remaining between them. This CDR3 has 19 residues. Germline CDR1 SQVTM, CDR2 ANQGSEA.

This chain joins TRBV28 and TRBJ1-5, with D possibly TRBD1 on 6 matching bases. Per germline, CDR1 MDHEN and CDR2 SYDVKM. V was shortened by 1 base and J by 5 bases, with 9 bases between the two germline ends. The CDR3 runs to 14 residues. CDR3 sequence: CASSLSDSYQPQHF. The CDR3 coding sequence is TGTGCCAGCAGTTTATCGGACAGCTATCAGCCCCAGCATTTT.

The chain has TRBV28 and TRBJ2-2; the match to TRBD1 covers 8 bases. CDR3 length equals 14 residues. Looked up from germline, CDR1 is MDHEN and CDR2 is SYDVKM. Trimming removed 7 bases from V and 6 bases from J; junction bases left unmatched: 7. The DNA for the CDR3 is TGTGCCAGCAAAACAGGGGGAAAGGCCGGGGAGCTGTTTTTT. Its translation is CASKTGGKAGELFF.

This clonotype came up many times. The chain uses TRBV6-5 and TRBJ1-1; TRBD1 is a possible D gene (5 bases). CDR1 is MNHEY and CDR2 is SVGAGI in the germline V gene. The V end lost 3 bases, the J end lost 0 bases, and 14 bases lay between the germline ends. The CDR3 spans 16 residues. The chain's CDR3 is CASSYVAGTMNTEAFF. For the CDR3, the DNA is TGTGCCAGCAGTTATGTGGCAGGGACCATGAACACTGAAGCTTTCTTT.

The chain links TRBV20-1 to TRBJ2-3; no definite D call. Trimming took 6 bases from V and 6 from J, leaving 10 bases between them. From germline, CDR1 is DFQATT and CDR2 SNEGSKA (reference sequence). The CDR3 totals 11 residues. Here the CDR3 reads CSASTLDTQYF. The CDR3 nucleotides read TGCAGTGCGTCCACCCTGGATACGCAGTATTTT.

The chain links TRBV5-4 to TRBJ2-3, with 7 nucleotides matching TRBD2. CDR1 and CDR2 from the germline V gene are SGHNT and YYREEE (reference sequence). Trimming took 2 bases from V and 6 from J; bases not matched to a gene: 6. The CDR3 has 14 amino acids. The DNA of the CDR3 is TGTGCCAGCAGCTTAGCCGGGGAGGGGGATACGCAGTATTTT. The encoded protein is CASSLAGEGDTQYF.

This clonotype was recorded many times. The chain is built from TRBV10-3 and TRBJ1-5; D is unclear. CDR1 and CDR2 from the germline V gene are ENHRY and SYGVKD. CDR3 length: 12 residues. V shed 0 bases and J shed 11 bases, with 8 bases lying between them. CDR3: CAISESHGAQHF. The DNA of the CDR3 is TGTGCCATCAGTGAGTCTCACGGAGCCCAGCATTTT.

This clonotype was found many times. The rearrangement joins TRBV5-4 to TRBJ2-1; 15 nucleotides line up with TRBD2. With 10 bases clipped from V and 5 bases from J, the junction kept 13 bases outside the gene matches. The CDR3 sequence is 17 residues long. Germline V gene sequence: CDR1 SGHNT, CDR2 YYREEE (reference sequence). The CDR3 spells CAVKTGTSGGTDNEQFF. Here the CDR3 DNA reads TGTGCCGTAAAAACTGGGACTAGCGGGGGGACCGACAATGAGCAGTTCTTC.

The chain recombines TRBV15 with TRBJ2-7, with D possibly being TRBD2 (6 bases). The CDR3 spans 14 residues. Per germline, CDR1 LNHNV and CDR2 YYDKDF (reference sequence). V was cut by 0 bases and J by 7 bases, with 13 bases left in between. In DNA form, the CDR3 reads TGTGCCACCAGCAGAGATATACTAGCTCGGGAGCAGTACTTC. It encodes CATSRDILAREQYF.

The chain carries TRBV7-9 and TRBJ1-2, with D perhaps TRBD1 (5 bases). Germline V gene data show CDR1 as SEHNR and CDR2 as FQNEAQ (reference sequence). Trimming shortened V by 5 bases and J by 6 bases, and 19 bases separated the two germline ends. This CDR3 contains 15 residues. CDR3: CASSARDLRENGYTF. The CDR3 region has the DNA TGTGCCAGCAGCGCCCGGGACCTCAGGGAAAATGGCTACACCTTC.

V gene TRBV12-5 combines with J gene TRBJ1-1; D not resolved. The CDR3 covers 14 residues. The ends were cut back, 6 bases at V and 6 bases at J, with 17 bases in the middle. Germline CDR1 and CDR2: LGHNT and FRNRAP. The CDR3 protein is CASGFDGGRAEAFF. Here the CDR3 DNA reads TGTGCTAGTGGCTTCGACGGAGGTAGGGCTGAAGCTTTCTTT.

This clonotype was recorded many times. The rearrangement links TRBV6-1 to TRBJ2-6; no definite D call. Germline V gives CDR1 MNHNS, CDR2 SASEGT. The CDR3 loop spans 16 amino acids. With 5 bases removed from V and 4 bases from J, the gap between germline ends came to 15 bases. The CDR3 DNA reads as TGTGCCAGCAGTCCCCTGTACCTTTCGGGGGCCAACGTCCTGACTTTC. As protein: CASSPLYLSGANVLTF.

The sample holds a few counts of this clonotype. This sequence joins TRBV18 and TRBJ2-5; 9 bases are shared with TRBD2. Losses at the gene ends were 3 bases for V and 2 bases for J; bases not matched to a gene: 7. Looked up from germline, CDR1 is KGHSH and CDR2 is LQKENI. The CDR3 extends over 16 amino acids. The CDR3 is CASSPPTSGRQETQYF. The CDR3 nucleotides read TGTGCCAGCTCACCGCCCACTAGCGGGCGACAAGAGACCCAGTACTTC.

This clonotype was recorded only once. The chain joins TRBV5-1 to TRBJ1-4, with 10 nucleotides matching TRBD1. The junction had 5 bases not matched to a gene; V was cut back by 0 bases and J by 6 bases. In germline, CDR1 is SGHRS, CDR2 YFSETQ. The CDR3 contains 16 residues. The CDR3 here is CASSLVGTGAYEKLFF. The DNA of the CDR3 is TGCGCCAGCAGCTTGGTCGGGACAGGGGCATATGAAAAACTGTTTTTT.

This clonotype occurred many times. The rearrangement joins TRBV6-1 to TRBJ1-1, with D perhaps TRBD1 (5 bases). Germline V gives CDR1 MNHNS, CDR2 SASEGT. The CDR3 is 16 residues long. V shed 6 bases and J shed 6 bases, with 23 bases lying between them. The CDR3 spells CASRDGAAKEHAEAFF. CDR3 DNA sequence: TGTGCCAGCAGGGACGGGGCGGCGAAGGAACACGCTGAAGCTTTCTTT.

This clonotype was observed many times. J is TRBJ2-7 and V is TRBV28; D is ambiguous. CDR1 is MDHEN, CDR2 SYDVKM, per germline. CDR3 length equals 12 residues. V lost 6 bases and J lost 9, with 15 bases in between. The CDR3 DNA sequence: TGTGCCAGCAGCCTCCCCCCGGACGCGCAGTACTTC. As protein: CASSLPPDAQYF.

In this sample, this clonotype turned up a few times. This rearrangement joins TRBV7-2 to TRBJ2-5; 9 positions match TRBD1. V trimming: 2 bases; J trimming: 7 bases; junction bases outside the gene matches: 5. The CDR3 loop spans 14 amino acids. Germline V gene sequence: CDR1 SGHTA, CDR2 FQGNSA. The CDR3 loop is CASSLNRGRGTQYF. DNA of the CDR3: TGTGCCAGCAGCTTAAACAGGGGGCGAGGGACCCAGTACTTC.

A few counts support this clonotype. V is TRBV28 and J is TRBJ2-2; no clear D gene. The V end was cut by 6 bases, the J end by 4 bases, with 3 bases between. The CDR3 is 11 amino acids. Germline lookup yields CDR1 MDHEN and CDR2 SYDVKM. CDR3 region: CASRFTGELFF. The CDR3, as DNA: TGTGCCAGCAGATTCACCGGGGAGCTGTTTTTT.

This clonotype was detected ten times or more. This chain joins TRBV11-2 and TRBJ2-1; 12 bases agree with TRBD1. V dropped 4 bases and J dropped 8; count of bases not matched to a gene: 15. The CDR3 extends over 18 amino acids. Per germline, CDR1 SGHAT and CDR2 FQNNGV. The CDR3 here is CASSSVGTGGTSFDEQFF. DNA of the CDR3: TGTGCCAGCAGCTCAGTTGGGACAGGGGGCACCTCGTTCGATGAGCAGTTCTTC.

This clonotype showed up many times. This chain links TRBV28 with TRBJ1-1; D may be TRBD1 (5 bases). Trimming took off 3 bases at V and 4 bases at J, with 12 bases between the two ends. CDR1 is MDHEN, CDR2 SYDVKM, per germline. The CDR3 totals 14 residues. The CDR3 sequence: CASSLTVGITEAFF. Here the CDR3 DNA reads TGTGCCAGCAGTTTGACAGTAGGAATCACTGAAGCTTTCTTT.

This clonotype was found many times. The genes are TRBV5-1 and TRBJ2-2, with 8 bases lining up with TRBD2. Germline loops: CDR1 SGHRS, CDR2 YFSETQ. This CDR3 is built from 16 residues. J was trimmed by 2 bases and V by 1 base; bases with no gene match: 4. The CDR3 loop is CASSLYSGGNTGELFF. The CDR3 nucleotides read TGCGCCAGCAGCTTGTACAGCGGGGGCAACACCGGGGAGCTGTTTTTT.

The chain employs TRBV7-2 and TRBJ2-3; D ambiguous. V lost 1 base, J lost 1 base, and 9 bases lay in between. Germline assignment: CDR1 SGHTA and CDR2 FQGNSA. This CDR3 is built from 15 residues. In DNA form, the CDR3 reads TGTGCCAGCAGCTTAGGTTTAATGGGCACAGATACGCAGTATTTT. Amino acids: CASSLGLMGTDTQYF.

This clonotype was seen repeatedly, ten times or more. The chain uses TRBV2 and TRBJ2-5; 7 nucleotides agree with TRBD2. This CDR3 contains 13 residues. V lost 8 bases to trimming and J lost 5 bases; unmatched junction nucleotides: 8. Germline CDR1 reads SNHLY; CDR2 reads FYNNEI. CDR3 nucleotide sequence: TGTGCCAGCGAGGCGAGGCGGGGGGAGACCCAGTACTTC. It specifies CASEARRGETQYF. The full variable domain, rest sourced from reference TRBV2 and TRBJ2-5, is EPEVTQTPSHQVTQMGQEVILRCVPISNHLYFYWYRQILGQKVEFLVSFYNNEISEKSEIFDDQFSVERPDGSNFTLKIRSTKLEDSAMYFCASEARRGETQYFGPGTRLLVL.

Many counts were recorded for this clonotype. CDR3 DNA: TGTGCCAGCAGAAGAATTGAAGCTTTCTTT. Translating it yields CASRRIEAFF. The rearrangement links TRBV2 to TRBJ1-1; no reliable D call. There are 10 residues in the CDR3. Germline V CDR1 and CDR2: SNHLY, FYNNEI. V was clipped by 6 bases and J by 7 bases, with 6 bases between them.

This clonotype was found a few times. V usage is TRBV24-1 and J usage is TRBJ2-2; D unclear. The ends were cut back, 5 bases at V and 5 bases at J, with 14 bases in the middle. The CDR3 loop spans 15 amino acids. Germline values: CDR1 KGHDR, CDR2 SFDVKD. Here the CDR3 reads CATSGARAETGELFF. CDR3 DNA: TGTGCCACCAGTGGGGCCCGGGCCGAAACCGGGGAGCTGTTTTTT.